A selection of T cell receptor beta chains follows, all from one sample in a study of naive and memory T cell subsets. Each CDR3 protein gets one entry after TCRdb re-called the UMI-ligation and nested PCR reads with MiXCR. The table shows approximately 150,000 distinct CDR3 sequences, with 15% to 20% occurring only once. Sequencing input: naive CD8+ T cells from blood. These receptors all stem from a human donor in good health. Both conserved end residues are part of each CDR3. The order of the fields is V gene, D gene, clone size, J gene, CDR3 protein, CDR3 DNA. D genes are given only for firm matches. Clone size, where shown, is once, few, many, or a class for clones that have expanded.

TRBV7-9	-	few	TRBJ2-3	CASSTGFPDTQYF	TGTGCCAGCAGTACCGGGTTCCCAGATACGCAGTATTTT
TRBV7-6	TRBD2	-	TRBJ2-3	CASSKGLAGEADTQYF	TGTGCCAGCAGTAAGGGACTAGCGGGAGAAGCAGATACGCAGTATTTT
TRBV11-2	TRBD2	-	TRBJ2-7	CASSAGTSGSAYEQYF	TGTGCCAGCAGCGCCGGGACTAGCGGGAGTGCATACGAGCAGTACTTC
TRBV21-1	-	-	TRBJ1-5	CARNGQKYQPQHF	TGTGCCAGGAATGGACAAAAATATCAGCCCCAGCATTTT
TRBV6-5	-	few	TRBJ1-2	CASSPGAYGYTF	TGTGCCAGCAGTCCAGGGGCCTATGGCTACACCTTC
TRBV20-1	TRBD1	few	TRBJ2-3	CSASGGQGRTDTQYF	TGCAGTGCTAGCGGCGGACAGGGGAGGACAGATACGCAGTATTTT
TRBV20-1	-	-	TRBJ2-1	CSSSIGISYNEQFF	TGCAGTTCGTCGATAGGGATCTCCTACAATGAGCAGTTCTTC
TRBV6-2/TRBV6-3	-	once	TRBJ2-1	CASSYSEVGASLDEQFF	TGTGCCAGCAGTTACTCGGAAGTCGGGGCCTCTTTGGATGAGCAGTTCTTC
TRBV11-2	-	-	TRBJ2-7	CASSLSTGSYEQYF	TGTGCCAGCAGCTTAAGTACAGGTTCCTACGAGCAGTACTTC
TRBV6-1	-	few	TRBJ1-1	CASSEVGSYSEAFF	TGTGCCAGCAGTGAAGTGGGGAGCTACTCTGAAGCTTTCTTT
TRBV12-3/TRBV12-4	TRBD2	few	TRBJ2-3	CASSGTSGRATDTQYF	TGTGCCAGCAGCGGGACTAGCGGGAGGGCCACAGATACGCAGTATTTT
TRBV27	TRBD1	-	TRBJ1-2	CASSPSGGGYNYGYTF	TGTGCCAGCAGTCCATCAGGGGGCGGGTACAACTATGGCTACACCTTC
TRBV28	-	-	TRBJ1-1	CASELGVNTEAFF	TGTGCCAGCGAGCTGGGAGTGAACACTGAAGCTTTCTTT
TRBV12-5	TRBD2	-	TRBJ2-7	CASGLAPSGSNEQYF	TGTGCTAGTGGTTTGGCCCCTAGCGGGAGCAACGAGCAGTACTTC
TRBV13	-	-	TRBJ2-3	CASSNSPRTDTQYF	TGTGCCAGCAGCAACAGCCCCCGCACAGATACGCAGTATTTT
TRBV6-5	TRBD2	few	TRBJ2-3	CASSPQTGLAGPTDTQYF	TGTGCCAGCAGTCCCCAAACCGGACTAGCGGGACCCACAGATACGCAGTATTTT
TRBV7-6	-	few	TRBJ2-1	CASSLQGRSWEQFF	TGTGCCAGCAGCTTACAGGGCCGGTCATGGGAGCAGTTCTTC
TRBV6-5	-	-	TRBJ2-6	CASSYSFSGLPNLLTF	TGTGCCAGCAGTTACTCGTTTTCAGGACTCCCCAACCTCCTGACTTTC
TRBV9	TRBD2	-	TRBJ2-7	CASSVASGSFYEQYF	TGTGCCAGCAGCGTAGCTAGCGGGAGTTTCTACGAGCAGTACTTC
TRBV28	-	-	TRBJ2-5	CASSHRRYQETQYF	TGTGCCAGCAGTCATCGACGGTACCAAGAGACCCAGTACTTC
TRBV28	TRBD2	-	TRBJ2-1	CASSSSAGGPSSYNEQFF	TGTGCCAGCAGTTCCTCAGCGGGAGGGCCATCCTCCTACAATGAGCAGTTCTTC
TRBV18	-	-	TRBJ2-7	CASSPGVDYEQYF	TGTGCCAGCTCACCAGGTGTGGACTACGAGCAGTACTTC
TRBV24-1	-	-	TRBJ1-5	CAASDNGQNSNQPQHF	TGTGCCGCCAGCGACAACGGACAGAATAGCAATCAGCCCCAGCATTTT
TRBV6-5	-	few	TRBJ2-3	CASSWRSTDTQYF	TGTGCCAGCAGTTGGAGGAGCACAGATACGCAGTATTTT
TRBV4-2	-	few	TRBJ1-1	CASSRYASKGDPAFF	TGTGCCAGCAGCCGATACGCATCTAAGGGGGACCCGGCTTTCTTT
TRBV13	TRBD2	few	TRBJ2-1	CASSLGEASGTVRQFF	TGTGCCAGCAGCTTAGGTGAAGCTAGCGGTACAGTGAGGCAGTTCTTC
TRBV20-1	TRBD2	-	TRBJ2-1	CSARRLAGGYNEQFF	TGCAGTGCTAGGAGACTAGCGGGAGGGTACAATGAGCAGTTCTTC
TRBV20-1	TRBD2	-	TRBJ2-7	CSSRQRGSYEQYF	TGCAGTTCCCGTCAGCGGGGATCCTACGAGCAGTACTTC